The next 6 T cell receptor beta chains were all read from a single sample in a study of cytomegalovirus exposure and HLA in healthy donors. PCR employed 60 Vbeta and 13 Jbeta primers. Assay: immunoSEQ multiplex PCR; the TCRdb copy retains only in-frame clones and omits some. In total, the table holds about 88,000 clones. The sample taken for sequencing was PBMCs. The origin of the receptors is a girl aged 10 to 17 in good health and CMV-seropositive.

The V gene is TRBV4-1, the J gene TRBJ2-1; TRBD1 might be the D (5 bases). Germline values: CDR1 MGHRA, CDR2 YSYEKL. The CDR3 has 17 residues. Trimming removed 2 bases at V and 8 bases at J, with 22 bases between. This chain's CDR3 is CASSQHDARVIVYEQFF. DNA of the CDR3: TGCGCCAGCAGCCAACACGATGCCAGGGTAATTGTCTATGAGCAGTTCTTC.

The rearrangement joins TRBV25-1 to TRBJ1-2; D not certain. Germline CDR1 and CDR2: MGHDK and SYGVNS. The CDR3 extends over 11 amino acids. V shed 6 bases and J shed 3 bases, with 5 bases lying between them. The CDR3 is CASSSYYGYTF. DNA of the CDR3: TGTGCCAGCAGCTCCTACTATGGCTACACCTTC.

This chain uses TRBV23-1 with TRBJ1-5; D remains ambiguous. TRBV23-1 is identified as an open reading frame with a role that is uncertain. This CDR3 is 18 amino acids long. The V and J ends lost 3 bases and 0 bases respectively, with 18 bases between them. CDR3 nucleotide sequence: TGCGCCAGCAGTCAGCGTGGGGAGACGAATTATAGCAATCAGCCCCAGCATTTT. Protein sequence: CASSQRGETNYSNQPQHF.

CDR3 sequence reads: CASSQDQLTGELFF. The CDR3 DNA reads as TGTGCCAGCAGCCAAGATCAACTCACCGGGGAGCTGTTTTTT. J is TRBJ2-2 and V is TRBV4-2; D remains ambiguous. The CDR3 is made up of 14 amino acids. Trimming removed 0 bases from V and 4 bases from J, with 6 bases in between. Germline values: CDR1 LGHNA, CDR2 YNFKEQ.

The chain employs TRBV4-2 and TRBJ2-5, with TRBD2 matching over 14 bases. The germline V gene encodes CDR1 LGHNA and CDR2 YNFKEQ. V shed 4 bases and J 6 bases; nucleotides not matched to a gene: 7. There are 16 residues in the CDR3. CDR3 loop: CASSPPTSGGEKTQYF. As DNA, the CDR3 is TGTGCCAGCAGCCCGCCGACTAGCGGGGGGGAAAAGACCCAGTACTTC.

The chain uses TRBV4-1 and TRBJ2-2, with D perhaps matching TRBD1 (5 bases). The germline gives CDR1 MGHRA, CDR2 YSYEKL. V gave up 3 bases and J gave up 3 bases, with 14 bases separating them. There are 16 residues in the CDR3. CDR3 residues: CASSHPPKGHTGELFF. CDR3 DNA sequence: TGCGCCAGCAGCCATCCTCCCAAGGGGCACACCGGGGAGCTGTTTTTT.